This T cell receptor beta chain was recorded in a study of blood T cells in healthy people across ages. For the study at large: Per every two T cells, about one barcoded beta molecule was captured by template switching.

This clonotype was recorded many times. Antigen specificity is unknown. Findings and caveats of the study: Reliance upon unsorted PBMCs precluded definitive naive versus antigen-experienced comparison.

This CDR3 region has 16 residues. CDR1 and CDR2 from the germline V gene are MNHEY and SVGEGT. Trimming at V came to 8 bases and at J to 2 bases, leaving 12 bases not matched to a gene. Primers used in a second PCR of about 6 to 11 cycles were a sample-barcoded 5' primer and a J-beta primer mix. TCRdb passed the 5' RACE reads through MiXCR, listing each CDR3 protein once. The sample yields roughly 800,000 distinct CDR3 sequences, 55% to 70% seen once. The sequence derives from a man aged 25 to 40 in good health. Sequencing used blood. The chain couples TRBV6-2 or TRBV6-3 to TRBJ1-1; 9 nucleotides match TRBD1. The CDR3 spells CASLPPGQGPNTEAFF. CDR3 coding DNA: TGTGCCAGCCTCCCACCGGGACAGGGACCAAACACTGAAGCTTTCTTT.